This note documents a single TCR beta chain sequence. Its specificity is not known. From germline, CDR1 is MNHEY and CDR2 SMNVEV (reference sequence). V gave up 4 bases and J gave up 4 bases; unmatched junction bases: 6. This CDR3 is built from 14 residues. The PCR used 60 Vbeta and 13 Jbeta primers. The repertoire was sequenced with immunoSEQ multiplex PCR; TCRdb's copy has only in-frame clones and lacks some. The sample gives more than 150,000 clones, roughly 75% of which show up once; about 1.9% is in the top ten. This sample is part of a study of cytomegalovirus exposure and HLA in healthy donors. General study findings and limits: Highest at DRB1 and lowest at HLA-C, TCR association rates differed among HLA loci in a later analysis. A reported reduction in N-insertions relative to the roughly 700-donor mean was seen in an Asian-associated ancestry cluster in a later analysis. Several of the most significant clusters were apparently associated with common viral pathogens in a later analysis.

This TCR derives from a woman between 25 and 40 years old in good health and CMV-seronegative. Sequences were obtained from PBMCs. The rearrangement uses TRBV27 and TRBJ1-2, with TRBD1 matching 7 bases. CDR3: CASSSRDRPYGYTF. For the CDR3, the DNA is TGTGCCAGCAGTTCCCGGGACAGACCCTATGGCTACACCTTC.